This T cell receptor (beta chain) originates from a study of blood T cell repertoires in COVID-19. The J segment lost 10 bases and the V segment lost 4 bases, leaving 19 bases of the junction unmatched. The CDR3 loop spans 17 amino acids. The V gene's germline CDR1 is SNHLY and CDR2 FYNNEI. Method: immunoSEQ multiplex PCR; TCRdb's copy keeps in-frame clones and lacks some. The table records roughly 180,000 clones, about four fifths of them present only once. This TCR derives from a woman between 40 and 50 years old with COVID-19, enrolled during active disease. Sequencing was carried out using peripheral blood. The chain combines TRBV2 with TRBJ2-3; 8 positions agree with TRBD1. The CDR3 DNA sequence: TGTGCCAGCAGTGTCGACAGGGGACGCCCCGGCCGGGTTCCGCAGTATTTT. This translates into CASSVDRGRPGRVPQYF.